This TCR beta chain originates from a study of CD8+ T cells in alopecia areata. The authors extracted RNA and reverse transcribed it into cDNA as the sequencing template. Assay: immunoSEQ multiplex PCR; the TCRdb copy retains only in-frame clones and omits some. This table has 120,000 to 150,000 clones, 87% appearing once. Study-wide results and limits: Lesional scalp, especially alopecia totalis/universalis, showed higher clonality than normal scalp.

The germline gives CDR1 MNHEY, CDR2 SMNVEV (reference sequence). The CDR3 consists of 19 residues. The germline V and J ends were trimmed by 3 bases and 2 bases, with 26 bases remaining between them. From alopecia areata patients, lesional scalp punch biopsies and peripheral blood were collected. A FACSAria was used to sort CD4+ and CD8+ T cells. These cells came from PBMCs. As concerns this clone: Its antigen is as yet unknown.

This chain connects TRBV27 to TRBJ2-7, with D perhaps matching TRBD2 (6 bases). This specimen consisted of CD8+ T cells sorted from blood, obtained at week 0. The sequence derives from a human donor with alopecia areata. CDR3: CASSLTPGVRLVGPYEQYF. DNA of the CDR3: TGTGCCAGCAGTTTGACCCCGGGAGTGCGGTTAGTCGGTCCCTACGAGCAGTACTTC.